A single sample gave rise to the 9 T cell receptor beta chains below, sequenced in a study of blood T cell repertoires in COVID-19. The assay was immunoSEQ multiplex PCR, and TCRdb's table has in-frame clones only and misses some. The sample yields 200,000 to 250,000 clones, roughly 90% seen once. The sequencing sample was made of peripheral blood. These receptors were obtained from a woman aged 60-70 years with acute or convalescent COVID-19.

This chain links TRBV6-2 or TRBV6-3 with TRBJ2-4; maybe TRBD2 (6 bases). In germline, CDR1 is MNHEY, CDR2 SVGEGT. Trimming took 2 bases from V and 7 from J, leaving 15 bases between them. The CDR3 sequence is 15 residues long. CDR3 in amino acids: CASSYNGVRGNIQYF. The DNA of the CDR3 is TGTGCCAGCAGTTACAATGGGGTTCGGGGGAACATTCAGTACTTC.

The chain links TRBV30 to TRBJ1-2; TRBD1 is a possible D gene (6 bases). The V and J ends lost 3 bases and 4 bases respectively, with 12 bases between them. Germline V lookup: CDR1 GTSNPN, CDR2 SVGIG (reference sequence). This CDR3 is built from 13 residues. The CDR3 DNA reads as TGTGCCTGGAGACTCCTGGACAGCTATGGCTACACCTTC. Amino acid sequence: CAWRLLDSYGYTF.

The chain has TRBV24-1 and TRBJ2-1; TRBD2 agrees at 12 bases. V gave up 3 bases and J gave up 10 bases; unmatched junction bases: 3. In germline, CDR1 is KGHDR, CDR2 SFDVKD. This CDR3 region has 14 residues. The CDR3, as DNA: TGTGCCACCAGTGATCCCGGACTAGCGGGGGAGCAGTTCTTC. It encodes CATSDPGLAGEQFF.

This CDR3 reads CASSITGGLSYGYTF. The CDR3 nucleotides read TGTGCCAGCAGTATCACAGGGGGCCTCAGCTATGGCTACACCTTC. This chain joins TRBV6-5 and TRBJ1-2, with 9 bases lining up with TRBD1. With V trimmed by 5 bases and J by 4 bases, 8 bases remained unmatched. CDR1 and CDR2 from the germline V gene are MNHEY and SVGAGI. This CDR3 contains 15 residues.

The chain is built from TRBV5-8 and TRBJ1-5; D is ambiguous. Germline V CDR1 and CDR2: SGHTS, YDEGEE. The CDR3 extends over 13 amino acids. V dropped 4 bases and J dropped 4 bases, with 9 bases sitting between them. DNA for the CDR3: TGTGCCAGCAGCGAGGTCCGAAATCAGCCCCAGCATTTT. This gives the protein CASSEVRNQPQHF.

The chain recombines TRBV5-5 with TRBJ1-5; no clear D gene. Germline CDR1 reads SGHKS; CDR2 reads YYEKEE (reference sequence). V was clipped by 3 bases and J by 6 bases, with 16 bases between them. The CDR3 runs 15 residues. CDR3 residues: CASSSTTGFTQPQHF. The DNA of the CDR3 is TGTGCCAGCAGCTCTACGACGGGGTTCACTCAGCCCCAGCATTTT.

The genes are TRBV28 and TRBJ1-5; D is ambiguous. Germline-derived CDR1 and CDR2 are MDHEN and SYDVKM. The CDR3 runs 14 residues. Trimming removed 5 bases from V and 2 bases from J, with 10 bases in between. In DNA form, the CDR3 reads TGTGCCAGCAGTCCTGGCAGGCGCAATCAGCCCCAGCATTTT. Translated, it gives CASSPGRRNQPQHF.

This chain uses TRBV21-1 with TRBJ1-5; the table names TRBD1, a call not compared with the DNA. TRBV21-1 represents a pseudogene. This CDR3 has 16 residues. The CDR3 sequence is CASSKELWQGNQPQHF. CDR3 DNA: TGTGCCAGCAGCAAAGAGCTTTGGCAGGGTAATCAGCCCCAGCATTTT.

V usage is TRBV7-2 and J usage is TRBJ2-5; 8 nucleotides line up with TRBD1. This CDR3 spans 16 amino acids. V shed 5 bases and J 4 bases; nucleotides not matched to a gene: 12. CDR1 is SGHTA, CDR2 FQGNSA, per germline. The CDR3, as DNA: TGTGCCAGCAGCCTTATCGGACAGGGTGGTATAGAGACCCAGTACTTC. It is translated as CASSLIGQGGIETQYF.